Reported below is one T cell receptor beta chain. Its antigen is not known. The sample belongs to a study of identical twins. Study outcomes and limitations: Memory repertoires lacked the insertion deficit that abundant cord blood beta clonotypes showed.

From the 5' RACE reads, TCRdb called clonotypes with MiXCR, one entry per CDR3 protein. The table shows more than 1.5 million distinct CDR3 sequences, with about 32% occurring only once. Sequencing was performed on cord blood. The TCR sequence derives from a newborn girl in good health.

The CDR3 bases are TGTGCCAGCAGTTTATTGGGACTAGCGGGGGGATCCTACGAGCAGTACTTC. Translated: CASSLLGLAGGSYEQYF. The chain is built from TRBV27 and TRBJ2-7, with TRBD2 identical over 15 bases. Germline V CDR1 and CDR2: MNHEY, SMNVEV (reference sequence). The CDR3 is 17 residues long. The V gene end was trimmed by 1 base and the J gene end by 1 base; junction bases not matched to a gene: 2.